The 4 T cell receptor beta chains below were found in one sample sequenced in a study of blood T cells in healthy people across ages. Combining a sample-barcoded 5' primer with a J-beta primer mix, a second PCR ran for about 6 to 11 cycles. TCRdb re-called the 5' RACE reads through MiXCR, storing one row per CDR3 protein. The sample holds about 1.6 million distinct CDR3 sequences, about 32% seen once. Material for sequencing was blood. The receptors derive from a young woman in good health.

This clonotype was counted a few times. The rearrangement uses TRBV12-3 or TRBV12-4 and TRBJ2-1; 10 bases align to TRBD1. The V gene end was trimmed by 6 bases and the J gene end by 5 bases; junction bases not matched to a gene: 1. This CDR3 comprises 13 residues. Here the CDR3 DNA reads TGTGCCAGCAGAGGACAGGGGGACAATGAGCAGTTCTTC. Translating it yields CASRGQGDNEQFF.

V and J are TRBV3-1 and TRBJ2-7; unclear D gene. The length of the CDR3 is 13 residues. The germline V gene has CDR1 LGHDT and CDR2 YNNKEL (reference sequence). Trimming cost V 4 bases and J 6 bases, with 13 bases left between them. The CDR3 DNA follows: TGTGCCAGCAGCCTCTACGGCCTCGGCGAGCAGTACTTC. Translated: CASSLYGLGEQYF.

This rearrangement joins TRBV29-1 to TRBJ2-3, with D perhaps matching TRBD1 (5 bases). The V gene's germline CDR1 is SQVTM and CDR2 ANQGSEA. The CDR3 is 14 amino acids. V lost 8 bases to trimming and J lost 8 bases, with 23 bases between them. CDR3 bases: TGCAGCCTTGGGTTCCGGCAAGGGGAAATTACGCAGTATTTT. Translated: CSLGFRQGEITQYF.

The chain couples TRBV4-1 to TRBJ2-2; D is uncertain. The germline V gene has CDR1 MGHRA and CDR2 YSYEKL. This CDR3 is built from 16 residues. V lost 0 bases, J lost 6 bases, and 14 bases lay in between. CDR3 amino acids: CASSQDSSAFSGELFF. Written as DNA, the CDR3 is TGCGCCAGCAGCCAAGATAGTTCAGCGTTTTCCGGGGAGCTGTTTTTT.